The 12 T cell receptor beta chains below all came from one sample that was sequenced in a study of technical replicates of blood from a handful of donors. Libraries were prepared by immunoSEQ multiplex PCR; TCRdb keeps only in-frame clonotypes and omits some of them. Among around 68,000 clones, less than 98% were seen once, and the ten largest hold about 0.26%. Sequencing was performed on T cells isolated from PBMCs. Every receptor here comes from a human donor in good health.

This chain links TRBV29-1 with TRBJ2-1, with D tentatively TRBD2 (5 bases). The CDR3 is made up of 13 amino acids. CDR1 is SQVTM and CDR2 is ANQGSEA in the germline V gene. CDR3 bases: TGCACCGAGCAGGTTATTGGGAGAAATGAGCAGTTCTTC. Its protein is CTEQVIGRNEQFF.

V and J are TRBV10-3 and TRBJ1-2; the D gene is possibly TRBD1 (5 bases). Germline CDR1 is ENHRY and CDR2 is SYGVKD. V was pared by 2 bases and J by 11 bases, with 21 bases between. The CDR3 runs 15 residues. CDR3 DNA sequence: TGTGCCATCAGTGAGAGTCCCTGGATGTGGGGGGGTTACACCTTC. Translated, it gives CAISESPWMWGGYTF.

The chain joins TRBV6-1 to TRBJ1-5; 8 nucleotides match TRBD1. V lost 2 bases and J lost 5; bases outside the gene matches: 2. This CDR3 comprises 14 residues. The germline V gene encodes CDR1 MNHNS and CDR2 SASEGT. CDR3 coding DNA: TGTGCCAGCAGTGAATGGACAGGGCATCAGCCCCAGCATTTT. This sequence encodes CASSEWTGHQPQHF.

The V gene is TRBV27, the J gene TRBJ1-3; D remains unclear. The CDR3 extends over 15 amino acids. Trimming cost V 1 base and J 5 bases, with 12 bases left between them. Per the germline V gene, CDR1 is MNHEY and CDR2 is SMNVEV (reference sequence). The CDR3 nucleotides are TGTGCCAGCAGTTTATACTCAGGAGGCCGAAACACCATATATTTT. It codes for CASSLYSGGRNTIYF.

The chain uses TRBV2 and TRBJ2-7; TRBD1 matches 8 bases. After removal of 4 bases from V and 3 bases from J, the junction contained 5 bases not matched to a gene. Germline V gives CDR1 SNHLY, CDR2 FYNNEI. This CDR3 comprises 14 residues. CDR3: CASSGGDRFYEQYF. CDR3 bases: TGTGCCAGCAGTGGAGGGGACAGGTTCTACGAGCAGTACTTC.

This chain joins TRBV4-2 and TRBJ2-7; D call uncertain. The V end was cut by 4 bases, the J end by 2 bases, with 9 bases between. The CDR3 runs 13 residues. Germline V CDR1 and CDR2: LGHNA, YNFKEQ. CDR3 protein: CASSLTNPYEQYF. The DNA for the CDR3 is TGTGCCAGCAGCCTGACAAATCCCTACGAGCAGTACTTC.

The V gene is TRBV18, the J gene TRBJ2-1, with TRBD1 as a possible D gene (6 bases). The CDR3 is made up of 16 amino acids. The germline V and J ends were trimmed by 6 bases and 3 bases, with 18 bases remaining between them. Germline lookup yields CDR1 KGHSH and CDR2 LQKENI. CDR3 nucleotide sequence: TGTGCCAGCTCGCGCCTCAGGGGAGACTACTACAATGAGCAGTTCTTC. This sequence encodes CASSRLRGDYYNEQFF.

The V call is TRBV2, the J call TRBJ2-3, with 9 bases fitting TRBD2. The germline V gene has CDR1 SNHLY and CDR2 FYNNEI. Unmatched junction bases numbered 7, after V lost 7 bases and J lost 2 bases. The CDR3 has 15 amino acids. CDR3 in amino acids: CASIWLAGYTDTQYF. Here the CDR3 DNA reads TGTGCCAGCATATGGCTAGCGGGGTACACAGATACGCAGTATTTT.

The V call is TRBV29-1, the J call TRBJ2-7; 9 positions match TRBD1. Germline-derived CDR1 and CDR2 are SQVTM and ANQGSEA. V lost 4 bases to trimming and J lost 5 bases; unmatched junction nucleotides: 6. The CDR3 sequence is 13 residues long. CDR3 coding DNA: TGCAGCGTTGGCACAGGGGGCTTAAACGAGCAGTACTTC. Its protein product is CSVGTGGLNEQYF.

The chain recombines TRBV10-3 with TRBJ2-5; D possibly corresponds to TRBD1 (6 bases). Trimming shortened V by 3 bases and J by 5 bases, and 13 bases separated the two germline ends. The germline V gene encodes CDR1 ENHRY and CDR2 SYGVKD. This CDR3 region has 14 residues. The CDR3 loop reads CAISDPGVTETQYF. In DNA, the CDR3 is TGTGCCATCAGTGACCCAGGGGTTACGGAGACCCAGTACTTC.

The chain joins TRBV4-3 to TRBJ2-3; a possible D gene is TRBD2 (6 bases). Between the trimmed V and J ends, which lost 1 base and 3 bases, there was a span of 14 bases. The CDR3 extends over 16 amino acids. The germline CDR1 and CDR2 sequences are LGHNA and YSLEER. CDR3: CASSQAGLLLTDTQYF. Written as DNA, the CDR3 is TGCGCCAGCAGCCAAGCGGGACTCCTTCTTACAGATACGCAGTATTTT.

This chain uses TRBV19 with TRBJ2-7; perhaps TRBD2 as D (6 bases). Trimming took 10 bases from V and 3 from J, leaving 25 bases between them. Germline V gene data show CDR1 as LNHDA and CDR2 as SQIVND (reference sequence). This CDR3 is built from 16 residues. CDR3: CATSGSGGISLYEQYF. The CDR3, as DNA: TGTGCCACCAGTGGTTCCGGCGGGATCTCTCTCTACGAGCAGTACTTC.